A selection of T cell receptor beta chains follows, all from one sample in a study of control samples from healthy donors and cancer patients. Sequencing was performed with immunoSEQ multiplex PCR; in TCRdb, only in-frame clones are kept and a portion is missing. The profile shows 98,000 or so clones, around 82% of them singletons. The specimen sequenced was blood. These receptors were taken from a man aged 55 to 70 in good health. The CDR3 runs from the conserved cysteine through the conserved F or W. The D gene is left open where the match is weak. Clone sizes are given selectively: once, few, many, or a class where the clone is expanded.

clone_size: -; j_call: TRBJ1-2; v_call: TRBV28; d_call: TRBD1; cdr3_aa: CASSSTGTGTWGYTF; cdr3_nt: TGTGCCAGCAGTTCAACCGGGACAGGGACTTGGGGCTACACCTTC
clone_size: few; j_call: TRBJ2-1; v_call: TRBV7-2; d_call: TRBD2; cdr3_aa: CASSPSGLEYNEQFF; cdr3_nt: TGTGCCAGCAGCCCAAGCGGACTAGAGTACAATGAGCAGTTCTTC
clone_size: -; j_call: TRBJ2-5; v_call: TRBV7-9; d_call: -; cdr3_aa: CASSRGVFPETQYF; cdr3_nt: TGTGCCAGCAGCCGAGGGGTCTTCCCAGAGACCCAGTACTTC
clone_size: -; j_call: TRBJ1-2; v_call: TRBV11-2; d_call: -; cdr3_aa: CASSLGLGYTF; cdr3_nt: TGTGCCAGCAGCTTAGGGTTAGGCTACACCTTC
clone_size: few; j_call: TRBJ2-7; v_call: TRBV27; d_call: TRBD2; cdr3_aa: CASSRRAGTSGAYEQYF; cdr3_nt: TGTGCCAGCAGCCGTAGAGCGGGAACTAGCGGGGCCTACGAGCAGTACTTC
clone_size: few; j_call: TRBJ1-4; v_call: TRBV2; d_call: -; cdr3_aa: CASRTLRTNEKLFF; cdr3_nt: TGTGCCAGCAGGACCCTTAGGACTAATGAAAAACTGTTTTTT
clone_size: -; j_call: TRBJ2-3; v_call: TRBV7-3; d_call: -; cdr3_aa: CASSFGGASTDTQYF; cdr3_nt: TGTGCCAGCAGCTTCGGTGGGGCTAGCACAGATACGCAGTATTTT
clone_size: -; j_call: TRBJ1-2; v_call: TRBV7-9; d_call: TRBD1; cdr3_aa: CASSLNDRDGYTF; cdr3_nt: TGTGCCAGCAGCCTCAATGACAGGGATGGCTACACCTTC
clone_size: -; j_call: TRBJ1-6; v_call: TRBV19; d_call: -; cdr3_aa: CASSIGGQSSYNSPLHF; cdr3_nt: TGTGCCAGTAGTATCGGAGGACAGAGCTCCTATAATTCACCCCTCCACTTT
clone_size: -; j_call: TRBJ1-5; v_call: TRBV18; d_call: TRBD1; cdr3_aa: CASSPGQGNSNQPQHF; cdr3_nt: TGTGCCAGCTCACCGGGACAGGGAAATAGCAATCAGCCCCAGCATTTT
clone_size: -; j_call: TRBJ2-1; v_call: TRBV7-2; d_call: -; cdr3_aa: CASSPDQGEQFF; cdr3_nt: TGTGCCAGCAGCCCTGACCAGGGTGAGCAGTTCTTC
clone_size: -; j_call: TRBJ2-3; v_call: TRBV10-1; d_call: TRBD1; cdr3_aa: CASSGRKGQAYGAPTDTQYF; cdr3_nt: TGCGCCAGCAGTGGACGGAAGGGACAGGCCTATGGGGCACCCACAGATACGCAGTATTTT
clone_size: -; j_call: TRBJ1-1; v_call: TRBV5-5; d_call: -; cdr3_aa: CASSLGVAEAFF; cdr3_nt: TGTGCCAGCAGCTTGGGAGTTGCTGAAGCTTTCTTT
clone_size: -; j_call: TRBJ1-1; v_call: TRBV2; d_call: -; cdr3_aa: CASRADSGTEAFF; cdr3_nt: TGTGCCAGCAGGGCAGACAGTGGGACTGAAGCTTTCTTT
clone_size: -; j_call: TRBJ2-3; v_call: TRBV5-8; d_call: -; cdr3_aa: CASSRRDNTDTQYF; cdr3_nt: TGTGCCAGCAGCCGCAGGGACAACACAGATACGCAGTATTTT
clone_size: -; j_call: TRBJ2-7; v_call: TRBV7-9; d_call: TRBD2; cdr3_aa: CASSSTQTSGYEQYF; cdr3_nt: TGTGCCAGCAGCTCGACCCAGACTAGCGGGTACGAGCAGTACTTC
clone_size: -; j_call: TRBJ2-7; v_call: TRBV27; d_call: TRBD1; cdr3_aa: CASSSTGWIHEQYF; cdr3_nt: TGTGCCAGCAGTTCGACAGGGTGGATCCACGAGCAGTACTTC
clone_size: -; j_call: TRBJ1-4; v_call: TRBV11-2; d_call: -; cdr3_aa: CASSYSTNEKLFF; cdr3_nt: TGTGCCAGCAGCTACAGCACTAATGAAAAACTGTTTTTT
clone_size: -; j_call: TRBJ2-3; v_call: TRBV7-9; d_call: -; cdr3_aa: CASSLDGADTQYF; cdr3_nt: TGTGCCAGCAGCTTAGACGGTGCAGATACGCAGTATTTT
clone_size: -; j_call: TRBJ2-3; v_call: TRBV24-1; d_call: -; cdr3_aa: CATSDLSDIDTQYF; cdr3_nt: TGTGCCACCAGTGATTTGAGTGACATCGATACGCAGTATTTT
clone_size: -; j_call: TRBJ1-4; v_call: TRBV3-1/TRBV3-2; d_call: -; cdr3_aa: CASSQDLPQGVVRLNEKLFF; cdr3_nt: TGTGCCAGCAGCCAAGATCTTCCACAGGGTGTGGTCCGGCTAAATGAAAAACTGTTTTTT
clone_size: few; j_call: TRBJ1-2; v_call: TRBV4-1; d_call: TRBD1; cdr3_aa: CASRGGNYGYTF; cdr3_nt: TGCGCCAGCAGAGGGGGCAACTATGGCTACACCTTC
clone_size: -; j_call: TRBJ2-7; v_call: TRBV7-9; d_call: TRBD1; cdr3_aa: CASSPGQGVGEQYF; cdr3_nt: TGTGCCAGCAGTCCTGGACAGGGGGTAGGCGAGCAGTACTTC
clone_size: -; j_call: TRBJ1-1; v_call: TRBV29-1; d_call: -; cdr3_aa: CSVEKGRMNTEAFF; cdr3_nt: TGCAGCGTTGAGAAGGGACGGATGAACACTGAAGCTTTCTTT
clone_size: -; j_call: TRBJ2-7; v_call: TRBV11-2; d_call: -; cdr3_aa: CASSLPAETYEQYF; cdr3_nt: TGTGCCAGCAGCCTTCCGGCAGAAACCTACGAGCAGTACTTC
clone_size: -; j_call: TRBJ1-2; v_call: TRBV6-1; d_call: -; cdr3_aa: CASSEAPIQGERGGYTF; cdr3_nt: TGTGCCAGCAGTGAAGCGCCGATACAGGGTGAGCGGGGTGGCTACACCTTC
clone_size: -; j_call: TRBJ2-1; v_call: TRBV19; d_call: -; cdr3_aa: CASSPTPPGDEQFF; cdr3_nt: TGTGCCAGTAGTCCCACTCCTCCCGGGGATGAGCAGTTCTTC
clone_size: -; j_call: TRBJ2-1; v_call: TRBV28; d_call: TRBD2; cdr3_aa: CASSLWASGRVYNEQFF; cdr3_nt: TGTGCCAGCAGTTTATGGGCTAGCGGGAGAGTTTACAATGAGCAGTTCTTC
clone_size: -; j_call: TRBJ2-7; v_call: TRBV5-1; d_call: -; cdr3_aa: CASSLGSSYEQYF; cdr3_nt: TGCGCCAGCAGCTTAGGAAGCTCCTACGAGCAGTACTTC
clone_size: once; j_call: TRBJ1-2; v_call: TRBV6-6; d_call: -; cdr3_aa: CASSYARGRSFGYTF; cdr3_nt: TGTGCCAGCAGTTACGCCAGGGGCCGCTCTTTTGGCTACACCTTC
clone_size: -; j_call: TRBJ2-2; v_call: TRBV10-2; d_call: TRBD1; cdr3_aa: CASITGASTGELFF; cdr3_nt: TGCGCCAGTATCACAGGGGCATCCACCGGGGAGCTGTTTTTT
clone_size: -; j_call: TRBJ2-1; v_call: TRBV4-2; d_call: -; cdr3_aa: CASSQDPPSLTEQFF; cdr3_nt: TGTGCCAGCAGCCAAGATCCCCCTTCACTCACTGAGCAGTTCTTC
clone_size: -; j_call: TRBJ1-1; v_call: TRBV5-1; d_call: -; cdr3_aa: CASSGPRDIELMNTEAFF; cdr3_nt: TGCGCCAGCAGCGGACCTCGGGACATCGAATTAATGAACACTGAAGCTTTCTTT
clone_size: -; j_call: TRBJ1-4; v_call: TRBV4-1; d_call: TRBD1; cdr3_aa: CASSPDRGLEKLFF; cdr3_nt: TGCGCCAGCAGCCCCGACAGGGGGCTTGAAAAACTGTTTTTT
clone_size: -; j_call: TRBJ2-2; v_call: TRBV19; d_call: TRBD1; cdr3_aa: CASSITRDRHTGELFF; cdr3_nt: TGTGCCAGTAGTATCACCCGGGACAGACACACCGGGGAGCTGTTTTTT
clone_size: once; j_call: TRBJ1-6; v_call: TRBV2; d_call: TRBD1; cdr3_aa: CASRRDRVNNSPLHF; cdr3_nt: TGTGCCAGCAGAAGGGACAGGGTTAATAATTCACCCCTCCACTTT
clone_size: -; j_call: TRBJ1-6; v_call: TRBV5-4; d_call: -; cdr3_aa: CASSGGAGSPLHF; cdr3_nt: TGTGCCAGCAGCGGGGGGGCCGGGTCACCCCTCCACTTT
clone_size: -; j_call: TRBJ2-7; v_call: TRBV30; d_call: -; cdr3_aa: CASTQGIGYEQYF; cdr3_nt: TGTGCCTCCACCCAAGGTATCGGGTACGAGCAGTACTTC
clone_size: -; j_call: TRBJ1-2; v_call: TRBV19; d_call: TRBD1; cdr3_aa: CASSTTRQGVNGYTF; cdr3_nt: TGTGCCAGTAGTACTACCCGACAGGGTGTGAATGGCTACACCTTC
clone_size: -; j_call: TRBJ2-7; v_call: TRBV18; d_call: TRBD1; cdr3_aa: CASSPGQGTYEQYF; cdr3_nt: TGTGCCAGCTCACCTGGACAGGGAACCTACGAGCAGTACTTC
clone_size: -; j_call: TRBJ1-5; v_call: TRBV19; d_call: -; cdr3_aa: CASSHRDQPQHF; cdr3_nt: TGTGCCAGTAGCCACAGGGACCAGCCCCAGCATTTT
clone_size: -; j_call: TRBJ1-4; v_call: TRBV7-9; d_call: -; cdr3_aa: CASSLAGGTNEKLFF; cdr3_nt: TGTGCCAGCAGCCTGGCGGGGGGGACTAATGAAAAACTGTTTTTT
clone_size: once; j_call: TRBJ2-2; v_call: TRBV5-1; d_call: -; cdr3_aa: CASSLRQAYTGELFF; cdr3_nt: TGCGCCAGCAGCTTGAGACAGGCCTACACCGGGGAGCTGTTTTTT
clone_size: -; j_call: TRBJ1-5; v_call: TRBV6-6; d_call: -; cdr3_aa: CASSYRSNQPQHF; cdr3_nt: TGTGCCAGCAGTTACAGGAGCAATCAGCCCCAGCATTTT
clone_size: -; j_call: TRBJ1-2; v_call: TRBV30; d_call: -; cdr3_aa: CAWSSGGRRGAGGYTF; cdr3_nt: TGTGCCTGGAGTTCCGGTGGAAGGCGGGGCGCGGGGGGCTACACCTTC
clone_size: -; j_call: TRBJ1-5; v_call: TRBV15; d_call: -; cdr3_aa: CATSRGFRYSNQPQHF; cdr3_nt: TGTGCCACCAGCCGGGGTTTCAGGTATAGCAATCAGCCCCAGCATTTT